Listed here are 27 T cell receptor beta chains from one sample, sequenced in a study of Graves' ophthalmopathy and Graves' hyperthyroidism. Amplifying from RNA transcripts, the study obtained TCR beta CDR3 regions. HTBI-primed RT-PCR formed the first round, and a multiplex PCR formed the second. TCRdb re-called the multiplex PCR reads through MiXCR, storing one row per CDR3 protein. The table has about 410,000 distinct CDR3 sequences, about a sixth seen once; the top ten hold approximately 1.4%. The sample taken for sequencing was peripheral blood. These receptor sequences come from a woman under 30 with Graves' ophthalmopathy.

The rearrangement uses TRBV6-2 or TRBV6-3 and TRBJ2-2; 9 bases match TRBD2. Trimming cost V 6 bases and J 8 bases; bases outside gene matches: 19. Germline CDR1 is MNHEY and CDR2 is SVGEGT. This CDR3 region has 18 residues. CDR3 DNA: TGTGCCAGCAGCCAAATTAGCGGGAGCGCTTTTACCACGGGGGAGCTGTTTTTT. Translated: CASSQISGSAFTTGELFF.

This clonotype came up many times. The CDR3 is CASSESRGRGVDAFF. In DNA, the CDR3 is TGCGCCAGCAGTGAATCCAGGGGGCGAGGTGTGGACGCTTTCTTT. The V gene is TRBV10-2, the J gene TRBJ1-1; 8 bases agree with TRBD1. Germline trimming cut 3 bases from V and 11 bases from J; bases unmatched to any gene: 14. CDR1 and CDR2 (germline): WSHSY, SAAADI. The length of the CDR3 is 15 residues.

This clonotype was found many times. The gene calls are TRBV28 and TRBJ2-7; D not resolved. The germline V and J ends were trimmed by 4 bases and 5 bases, with 6 bases remaining between them. Germline assignment: CDR1 MDHEN and CDR2 SYDVKM. The CDR3 consists of 11 residues. In DNA form, the CDR3 reads TGTGCCAGCAGTTCGGGTGACGAGCAGTACTTC. Its protein is CASSSGDEQYF.

The chain couples TRBV28 to TRBJ1-6; D is undetermined. This CDR3 has 14 residues. V was cut by 3 bases and J by 7 bases, with 10 bases left in between. The germline CDR1 and CDR2 sequences are MDHEN and SYDVKM. In DNA form, the CDR3 reads TGTGCCAGCAGTTTTTTAGGGAACAATTCACCCCTCCACTTT. Translation gives CASSFLGNNSPLHF. Combining the CDR3 with reference TRBV28 and TRBJ1-6 gives the whole variable domain DVKVTQSSRYLVKRTGEKVFLECVQDMDHENMFWYRQDPGLGLRLIYFSYDVKMKEKGDIPEGYSVSREKKERFSLILESASTNQTSMYLCASSFLGNNSPLHFGNGTRLTVT.

In its sample, this clonotype was seen many times. This chain joins TRBV4-2 and TRBJ1-2; TRBD1 matches 7 bases. The germline V gene encodes CDR1 LGHNA and CDR2 YNFKEQ. The CDR3 loop spans 15 amino acids. Losses at the gene ends were 0 bases for V and 4 bases for J; bases not matched to a gene: 5. This CDR3 reads CASSQDLWDSYGYTF. As DNA, the CDR3 is TGTGCCAGCAGCCAAGATCTATGGGACAGCTATGGCTACACCTTC.

The chain couples TRBV7-2 to TRBJ2-5; D not certain. V was shortened by 7 bases and J by 1 base, with 16 bases between the two germline ends. The CDR3 totals 15 residues. Germline CDR1 SGHTA, CDR2 FQGNSA. CDR3 protein: CASTPGGKAQETQYF. The CDR3 DNA follows: TGTGCCAGCACCCCAGGCGGAAAGGCCCAAGAGACCCAGTACTTC.

At least ten counts were recorded for this clonotype. The chain links TRBV14 to TRBJ1-1; no clear D gene. This CDR3 is built from 14 residues. Germline V gene sequence: CDR1 SGHDN, CDR2 FVKESK. V was trimmed by 1 base and J by 5 bases, leaving 11 bases between them. The CDR3 loop reads CASSQASGRTEAFF. CDR3 coding DNA: TGTGCCAGCAGCCAAGCCAGCGGGAGAACTGAAGCTTTCTTT. Full variable domain (remainder filled in from reference TRBV14 and TRBJ1-1): EAGVTQFPSHSVIEKGQTVTLRCDPISGHDNLYWYRRVMGKEIKFLLHFVKESKQDESGMPNNRFLAERTGGTYSTLKVQPAELEDSGVYFCASSQASGRTEAFFGQGTRLTVV.

This clonotype was picked up a small number of times. The rearrangement uses TRBV19 and TRBJ2-7; tentatively, D is TRBD1 (7 bases). The ends were cut back, 4 bases at V and 3 bases at J, with 19 bases in the middle. Germline CDR1 LNHDA, CDR2 SQIVND (reference sequence). This CDR3 has 16 residues. In DNA form, the CDR3 reads TGTGCCAGTAGTAGCGGGACAGCAAATCTACGCTACGAGCAGTACTTC. This encodes CASSSGTANLRYEQYF. Variable domain in full (rest from reference TRBV19 and TRBJ2-7): DGGITQSPKYLFRKEGQNVTLSCEQNLNHDAMYWYRQDPGQGLRLIYYSQIVNDFQKGDIAEGYSVSREKKESFPLTVTSAQKNPTAFYLCASSSGTANLRYEQYFGPGTRLTVT.

At least ten counts were recorded for this clonotype. The chain is built from TRBV29-1 and TRBJ1-1; D ambiguous. From germline, CDR1 is SQVTM and CDR2 ANQGSEA. The V and J ends lost 3 bases and 2 bases respectively, with 19 bases between them. The CDR3 covers 16 residues. The CDR3 DNA reads TGCAGCGTTGACACCCTCAGGCTCATGGGAAACACTGAAGCTTTCTTT. It translates to CSVDTLRLMGNTEAFF.

In this sample, this clonotype turned up many times. The V call is TRBV27, the J call TRBJ1-1; 7 bases align to TRBD1. The CDR3 runs to 15 residues. CDR1 and CDR2 from the germline V gene are MNHEY and SMNVEV (reference sequence). Germline trimming cut 4 bases from V and 4 bases from J; bases unmatched to any gene: 9. CDR3 DNA sequence: TGTGCCAGCAGTTCCCCCGACAGGGTGGGCACTGAAGCTTTCTTT. Translated: CASSSPDRVGTEAFF.

This clonotype was counted ten times or more. The chain employs TRBV12-3 or TRBV12-4 and TRBJ1-5; D might be TRBD1 (6 bases). Trimming removed 9 bases at V and 5 bases at J, with 14 bases between. The CDR3 is 13 residues long. This CDR3 reads CASRRGRDQPQHF. CDR3 nucleotide sequence: TGTGCCAGTCGAAGGGGGAGGGATCAGCCCCAGCATTTT.

This clonotype has at least ten counts. The chain has TRBV28 and TRBJ1-6; unclear D gene. Trimming shortened V by 1 base and J by 3 bases, and 7 bases separated the two germline ends. The CDR3 runs to 15 residues. Germline V CDR1 and CDR2: MDHEN, SYDVKM. DNA of the CDR3: TGTGCCAGCAGTTTATCTCCTATCTATAATTCACCCCTCCACTTT. Protein product: CASSLSPIYNSPLHF.

The table lists this clonotype with many counts. The chain couples TRBV7-9 to TRBJ1-1, with a weak D call TRBD1 (6 bases). CDR3 size: 14 residues. V was clipped by 1 base and J by 7 bases, with 13 bases between them. Germline CDR1 reads SEHNR; CDR2 reads FQNEAQ (reference sequence). The CDR3 reads CASSLEVFRGEAFF. The CDR3 DNA reads TGTGCCAGCAGCTTAGAGGTTTTCAGGGGTGAAGCTTTCTTT.

The chain couples TRBV28 to TRBJ2-7; 9 positions agree with TRBD2. The length of the CDR3 is 14 residues. The V and J ends lost 6 bases and 3 bases, in that order; junction bases with no gene match: 6. The germline gives CDR1 MDHEN, CDR2 SYDVKM. In nucleotides, the CDR3 is TGTGCCAGCAGACCCGGGACTAGCAGCTACGAGCAGTACTTC. Translation: CASRPGTSSYEQYF.

This clonotype has ten or more counts. The rearrangement joins TRBV30 to TRBJ1-1, with D possibly matching TRBD1 (6 bases). Trimming left V 1 base short and J 1 base short, with 10 bases between. Germline V gene sequence: CDR1 GTSNPN, CDR2 SVGIG (reference sequence). The CDR3 has 14 residues. In nucleotides, the CDR3 is TGTGCCTGGAGTGGGGACAAACGGAACACTGAAGCTTTCTTT. It yields the protein CAWSGDKRNTEAFF.

V usage is TRBV11-2 and J usage is TRBJ2-2; TRBD1 matches at 7 bases. This CDR3 spans 15 amino acids. CDR1 and CDR2 (germline): SGHAT, FQNNGV. Trimming took 4 bases from V and 4 from J; bases not matched to a gene: 6. DNA for the CDR3: TGTGCCAGCAGCTCCGACAGGGTTCGCACCGGGGAGCTGTTTTTT. Its translation is CASSSDRVRTGELFF. Complete variable domain (other parts from reference TRBV11-2 and TRBJ2-2): EAGVAQSPRYKIIEKRQSVAFWCNPISGHATLYWYQQILGQGPKLLIQFQNNGVVDDSQLPKDRFSAERLKGVDSTLKIQPAKLEDSAVYLCASSSDRVRTGELFFGEGSRLTVL.

This clonotype was seen ten or more times. The rearrangement joins TRBV28 to TRBJ2-7; weak D call: TRBD2 (7 bases). The germline V gene encodes CDR1 MDHEN and CDR2 SYDVKM. There are 17 residues in the CDR3. The V end lost 6 bases, the J end lost 2 bases, and 23 bases lay between the germline ends. The CDR3 protein is CASSQIPPGGGAYEQYF. The DNA of the CDR3 is TGTGCCAGCAGCCAAATCCCCCCAGGAGGGGGGGCCTACGAGCAGTACTTC.

This chain uses TRBV10-3 with TRBJ2-7, with 9 bases aligning to TRBD2. The CDR3 covers 14 residues. Trimming cost V 1 base and J 5 bases; bases outside gene matches: 3. Germline V gene sequence: CDR1 ENHRY, CDR2 SYGVKD. CDR3 residues: CAISEWTSEDEQYF. DNA for the CDR3: TGTGCCATCAGTGAGTGGACTAGCGAAGACGAGCAGTACTTC.

Details on this clonotype: Germline is not matched at one junction end, which may reflect a read error. The chain uses TRBV7-2 and TRBJ2-7, with D hard to call. The V gene's germline CDR1 is SGHTA and CDR2 FQGNSA. The CDR3 contains 12 residues. CDR3 DNA: TGTGCCAGCAGCACCCAGAACACCCCCCGGCATTTC. Translated, it gives CASSTQNTPRHF.

This clonotype was seen repeatedly, ten times or more. The genes are TRBV18 and TRBJ1-5, with D uncertain. The CDR3 is 15 residues long. Germline V gene data show CDR1 as KGHSH and CDR2 as LQKENI. V lost 1 base, J lost 4 bases, and 11 bases lay in between. DNA of the CDR3: TGTGCCAGCTCACCACTTCTCACAGCTAATCAGCCCCAGCATTTT. Translation gives CASSPLLTANQPQHF.

The J gene is TRBJ2-7, the V gene TRBV20-1; 9 bases map to TRBD1. Losses at the gene ends were 6 bases for V and 4 bases for J; bases not matched to a gene: 4. Germline V gene sequence: CDR1 DFQATT, CDR2 SNEGSKA (reference sequence). CDR3 length: 12 amino acids. The CDR3 region is CSAWTGEYEQYF. CDR3 nucleotides: TGCAGTGCATGGACAGGGGAATACGAGCAGTACTTC.

This clonotype has at least ten counts. The genes are TRBV5-1 and TRBJ2-5, with D perhaps being TRBD1 or TRBD2 (5 bases each). This CDR3 is built from 15 residues. Germline-derived CDR1 and CDR2 are SGHRS and YFSETQ. The V and J ends lost 3 bases and 2 bases respectively, with 14 bases between them. CDR3: CASSSSGPSQETQYF. The CDR3, as DNA: TGCGCCAGCAGCTCTTCGGGACCTTCGCAAGAGACCCAGTACTTC. Supplemented by reference TRBV5-1 and TRBJ2-5, the full variable domain reads KAGVTQTPRYLIKTRGQQVTLSCSPISGHRSVSWYQQTPGQGLQFLFEYFSETQRNKGNFPGRFSGRQFSNSRSEMNVSTLELGDSALYLCASSSSGPSQETQYFGPGTRLLVL.

This clonotype was detected ten times or more. For the CDR3, the DNA is TGTGCCAGCAGTCCGGGACTAGCCCTAAACATTCAGTACTTC. It yields the protein CASSPGLALNIQYF. The chain couples TRBV28 to TRBJ2-4; TRBD2 matches at 9 bases. The CDR3 has 14 amino acids. Germline lookup yields CDR1 MDHEN and CDR2 SYDVKM. The trim removed 5 bases at V and 6 bases at J, leaving 5 bases unmatched.

This clonotype was seen repeatedly, ten times or more. The genes are TRBV7-2 and TRBJ1-5; the D is unclear. V was clipped by 5 bases and J by 4 bases, with 24 bases between them. The CDR3 has 18 residues. Germline V lookup: CDR1 SGHTA, CDR2 FQGNSA. CDR3 sequence reads: CASSPTPLGLPGNQPQHF. DNA for the CDR3: TGTGCCAGCAGCCCCACCCCTTTGGGTCTACCCGGGAATCAGCCCCAGCATTTT.

The table lists this clonotype with many counts. The J gene is TRBJ1-1, the V gene TRBV30, with D possibly TRBD1 on 5 matching bases. Trimming left V 8 bases short and J 0 bases short, with 13 bases between. The CDR3 has 13 amino acids. Germline CDR1 GTSNPN, CDR2 SVGIG (reference sequence). The CDR3 coding sequence is TGTGCCGGGACCGATTCAATGAACACTGAAGCTTTCTTT. It codes for CAGTDSMNTEAFF. Using reference TRBV30 and TRBJ1-1 for the parts outside the CDR3, the full variable domain is SQTIHQWPATLVQPVGSPLSLECTVEGTSNPNLYWYRQAAGRGLQLLFYSVGIGQISSEVPQNLSASRPQDRQFILSSKKLLLSDSGFYLCAGTDSMNTEAFFGQGTRLTVV.

This clonotype was recorded many times. V gene TRBV7-2 combines with J gene TRBJ1-6; a possible D gene is TRBD1 (6 bases). Deletions cut 2 bases from V and 6 bases from J, with 20 bases between. Germline loops: CDR1 SGHTA, CDR2 FQGNSA. The CDR3 spans 18 residues. The CDR3 DNA sequence: TGTGCCAGCAGCTTATGGGTCCCGGGGGCCCCTCGTAATTCACCCCTCCACTTT. This sequence encodes CASSLWVPGAPRNSPLHF.

This clonotype was seen repeatedly, ten times or more. This chain uses TRBV28 with TRBJ2-7, with D unclear. V was pared by 4 bases and J by 0 bases, with 16 bases between. The CDR3 is made up of 16 amino acids. Per the germline V gene, CDR1 is MDHEN and CDR2 is SYDVKM. The CDR3 nucleotides read TGTGCCAGCAGTTATGGAGAAGTTGCCTCCTCCTACGAGCAGTACTTC. It encodes CASSYGEVASSYEQYF.